Shown below are 20 T cell receptor beta chains from a single sample sequenced in a study of blood T cell repertoires in COVID-19. The table came from immunoSEQ multiplex PCR; TCRdb's copy has only in-frame clones and leaves some out. The sample has hundreds of thousands of clones, 82% seen once. Sequenced sample: peripheral blood. The receptors come from a woman aged 80 or over with acute or convalescent COVID-19.

The chain links TRBV5-5 to TRBJ1-5, with D possibly matching TRBD1 (6 bases). This CDR3 contains 14 residues. V gave up 4 bases and J gave up 6 bases, with 14 bases separating them. Germline-derived CDR1 and CDR2 are SGHKS and YYEKEE (reference sequence). The CDR3 bases are TGTGCCAGCAGCAGCTTGGGGGGGCCTCAGCCCCAGCATTTT. This gives the protein CASSSLGGPQPQHF.

The chain combines TRBV5-1 with TRBJ1-1; 8 bases align to TRBD1. The ends lost 2 bases at V and 0 bases at J; junction bases unmatched: 6. Germline assignment: CDR1 SGHRS and CDR2 YFSETQ. This CDR3 contains 16 residues. CDR3: CASSFTGGLMNTEAFF. The CDR3 DNA is TGCGCCAGCAGCTTCACAGGGGGACTCATGAACACTGAAGCTTTCTTT.

This clone has more than one count but fewer than ten. This sequence joins TRBV3-1 (or the pseudogene TRBV3-2) and TRBJ1-3; D gene unclear. Germline V gene sequence: CDR1 LGHDT, CDR2 YNNKEL (reference sequence). CDR3 length: 17 residues. V dropped 3 bases and J dropped 0 bases, with 15 bases sitting between them. The CDR3 nucleotides read TGTGCCAGCAGCCACCTTGGGAGTAAGTACTCTGGAAACACCATATATTTT. It encodes CASSHLGSKYSGNTIYF.

This clone was seen just once. The chain uses TRBV27 and TRBJ2-7, with 8 bases that match TRBD2. The germline gives CDR1 MNHEY, CDR2 SMNVEV (reference sequence). The trim removed 6 bases at V and 5 bases at J, leaving 9 bases unmatched. The CDR3 consists of 14 residues. The CDR3 loop reads CASRVRAGVHEQYF. The CDR3 DNA reads as TGTGCCAGCAGAGTCCGAGCGGGAGTCCACGAGCAGTACTTC.

This chain links TRBV7-2 with TRBJ2-3, with TRBD2 identical over 7 bases. V shed 1 base, J shed 3 bases, and the junction held 7 bases outside the gene matches. The CDR3 is 16 residues long. Germline CDR1 is SGHTA and CDR2 is FQGNSA. This CDR3 reads CASSLVPGGWTDTQYF. DNA for the CDR3: TGTGCCAGCAGCTTAGTACCGGGGGGTTGGACAGATACGCAGTATTTT. Full variable domain (missing parts from reference TRBV7-2 and TRBJ2-3): GAGVSQSPSNKVTEKGKDVELRCDPISGHTALYWYRQSLGQGLEFLIYFQGNSAPDKSGLPSDRFSAERTGGSVSTLTIQRTQQEDSAVYLCASSLVPGGWTDTQYFGPGTRLTVL.

In nucleotides, the CDR3 is TGCGCCAGCAGCTTGGATTCGGGCTACAATGAGCAGTTCTTC. The encoded protein is CASSLDSGYNEQFF. This chain uses TRBV5-1 with TRBJ2-1; no clear D gene. Between the trimmed V and J ends, which lost 0 bases and 3 bases, there was a span of 7 bases. The length of the CDR3 is 14 residues. Germline-derived CDR1 and CDR2 are SGHRS and YFSETQ.

The rearrangement links TRBV7-3 to TRBJ2-2, with a weak D call TRBD2 (5 bases). The germline CDR1 and CDR2 sequences are SGHTA and FQGTGA. CDR3 length: 15 residues. Trimming took 8 bases from V and 5 from J, leaving 18 bases between them. The CDR3 spells CASGVTGSKTGELFF. The CDR3 bases are TGTGCCAGCGGGGTTACGGGATCTAAAACCGGGGAGCTGTTTTTT.

This clone has more than one count but fewer than ten. V gene TRBV5-4 combines with J gene TRBJ2-1, with D possibly matching TRBD1 (5 bases). Germline assignment: CDR1 SGHNT and CDR2 YYREEE (reference sequence). CDR3 length equals 12 residues. V lost 4 bases and J lost 12, with 14 bases in between. For the CDR3, the DNA is TGTGCCAGCAGCCCAGGGCCCTATGGGCAGTTCTTC. Its translation: CASSPGPYGQFF.

The chain is built from TRBV7-9 and TRBJ1-2; 9 bases are shared with TRBD1. CDR1 and CDR2 from the germline V gene are SEHNR and FQNEAQ (reference sequence). V trimming: 5 bases; J trimming: 0 bases; junction bases outside the gene matches: 4. CDR3 length equals 15 residues. DNA of the CDR3: TGTGCCAGCAGCCAAGGACAGGGGCCTAACTATGGCTACACCTTC. It yields the protein CASSQGQGPNYGYTF.

The chain recombines TRBV5-4 with TRBJ2-3; TRBD2 is a possible D gene (6 bases). The CDR3 is made up of 16 amino acids. Germline loops: CDR1 SGHNT, CDR2 YYREEE (reference sequence). V was pared by 4 bases and J by 1 base, with 16 bases between. CDR3 sequence (DNA): TGTGCCAGCAGCCCAAATCAGCGGGCTCGCACAGATACGCAGTATTTT. Its translation is CASSPNQRARTDTQYF. Together with reference TRBV5-4 and TRBJ2-3, the CDR3 gives the full variable domain: ETGVTQSPTHLIKTRGQQVTLRCSSQSGHNTVSWYQQALGQGPQFIFQYYREEENGRGNFPPRFSGLQFPNYSSELNVNALELDDSALYLCASSPNQRARTDTQYFGPGTRLTVL.

This chain joins TRBV6-2 or TRBV6-3 and TRBJ2-7; 14 positions match TRBD2. Germline V gives CDR1 MNHEY, CDR2 SVGEGT. The trim removed 4 bases at V and 4 bases at J, leaving 6 bases unmatched. The CDR3 is 16 residues long. CDR3 bases: TGTGCCAGCAGTTCCGGGACTAGCGGGAGCAGGTACGAGCAGTACTTC. Translation: CASSSGTSGSRYEQYF.

The rearrangement links TRBV25-1 to TRBJ1-1; 9 bases align to TRBD1. Germline-derived CDR1 and CDR2 are MGHDK and SYGVNS. J gave up 3 bases and V 6 bases, and 8 bases lay outside the gene matches. The CDR3 has 15 amino acids. This CDR3 reads CASSGSDRGDTEAFF. The CDR3 nucleotides read TGTGCCAGCAGCGGCAGTGACAGGGGGGACACTGAAGCTTTCTTT.

The rearrangement links TRBV2 to TRBJ2-1, with 7 nucleotides matching TRBD1. Germline CDR1 SNHLY, CDR2 FYNNEI. Trimming removed 7 bases from V and 2 bases from J; junction bases left unmatched: 8. The CDR3 loop spans 15 amino acids. This CDR3 reads CASNLRDSPYNEQFF. CDR3 in DNA: TGTGCCAGCAACCTCCGGGACAGCCCCTACAATGAGCAGTTCTTC.

The gene calls are TRBV7-2 and TRBJ1-2; TRBD1 agrees at 7 bases. The CDR3 contains 14 residues. J was trimmed by 2 bases and V by 5 bases; bases with no gene match: 5. CDR1 and CDR2 from the germline V gene are SGHTA and FQGNSA. CDR3 amino acids: CASSPSGQNYGYTF. CDR3 DNA: TGTGCCAGCAGCCCATCGGGACAGAACTATGGCTACACCTTC.

The CDR3 here is CASSLPTGWLGYTF. CDR3 sequence (DNA): TGTGCCAGCAGTTTACCGACAGGGTGGTTGGGCTACACCTTC. V gene TRBV28 combines with J gene TRBJ1-2, with 7 bases lining up with TRBD1. This CDR3 region has 14 residues. The V and J ends lost 2 bases and 8 bases, in that order; junction bases with no gene match: 8. The V gene's germline CDR1 is MDHEN and CDR2 SYDVKM.

The rearrangement uses TRBV5-4 and TRBJ2-1; TRBD1 might be the D (5 bases). Looked up from germline, CDR1 is SGHNT and CDR2 is YYREEE (reference sequence). V lost 4 bases, J lost 4 bases, and 15 bases lay in between. The CDR3 length is 15 residues. The CDR3 reads CASSTKTRAYNEQFF. The CDR3 DNA sequence: TGTGCCAGCAGCACTAAGACCAGGGCGTACAATGAGCAGTTCTTC.

The chain has TRBV7-3 and TRBJ2-5, with 8 positions matching TRBD2. Trimming removed 7 bases from V and 4 bases from J; junction bases left unmatched: 11. The CDR3 is 15 residues long. Germline CDR1 and CDR2: SGHTA and FQGTGA. The DNA of the CDR3 is TGTGCCAGCACCCGGAGCGGGACTAGGGGAGAGACCCAGTACTTC. It specifies CASTRSGTRGETQYF.

This clone was recorded only once. V and J are TRBV28 and TRBJ2-5, with 13 bases lining up with TRBD2. This CDR3 region has 13 residues. Unmatched junction bases numbered 7, after V lost 5 bases and J lost 13 bases. Germline V gene lookup returns CDR1 MDHEN and CDR2 SYDVKM. CDR3 sequence (DNA): TGTGCCAGCAGTCCGGGACTAGCGGGAACAGTGTACTTC. Its translation: CASSPGLAGTVYF.

This clone showed up just once. The chain couples TRBV7-8 to TRBJ2-7; TRBD1 matches at 11 bases. With 2 bases clipped from V and 7 bases from J, the junction kept 7 bases outside the gene matches. The germline V gene has CDR1 SGHVS and CDR2 FQNEAQ. The CDR3 is 15 residues long. The CDR3: CASSLLGQGVGEQYF. The CDR3, as DNA: TGTGCCAGCAGCTTACTGGGACAGGGGGTTGGGGAGCAGTACTTC.

DNA for the CDR3: TGCGCCAGCAGCCGGAGACAGGGGGCCCCCCCACGGGAGCAGTTCTTC. It codes for CASSRRQGAPPREQFF. V gene TRBV4-3 combines with J gene TRBJ2-1; 10 bases are shared with TRBD1. Trimming removed 4 bases from V and 10 bases from J; junction bases left unmatched: 13. The CDR3 runs to 16 residues. Germline-derived CDR1 and CDR2 are LGHNA and YSLEER.